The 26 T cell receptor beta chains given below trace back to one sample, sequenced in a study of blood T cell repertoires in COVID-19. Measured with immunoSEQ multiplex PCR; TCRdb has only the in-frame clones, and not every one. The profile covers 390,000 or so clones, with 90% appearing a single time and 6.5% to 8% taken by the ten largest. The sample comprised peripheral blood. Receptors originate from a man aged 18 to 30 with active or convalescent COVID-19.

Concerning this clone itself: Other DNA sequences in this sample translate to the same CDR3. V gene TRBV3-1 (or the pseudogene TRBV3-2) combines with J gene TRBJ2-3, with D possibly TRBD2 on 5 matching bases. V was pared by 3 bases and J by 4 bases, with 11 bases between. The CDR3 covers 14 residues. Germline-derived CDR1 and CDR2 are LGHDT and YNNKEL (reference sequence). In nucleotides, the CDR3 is TGTGCCAGCAGCCAGACTACTAGTCCAGATACGCAGTATTTT. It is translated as CASSQTTSPDTQYF.

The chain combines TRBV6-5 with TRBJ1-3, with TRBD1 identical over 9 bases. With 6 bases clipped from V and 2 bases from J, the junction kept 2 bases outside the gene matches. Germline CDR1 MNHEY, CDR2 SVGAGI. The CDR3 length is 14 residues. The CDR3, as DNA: TGTGCCAGCAGACGACAGGGGGCTGGAAACACCATATATTTT. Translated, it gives CASRRQGAGNTIYF.

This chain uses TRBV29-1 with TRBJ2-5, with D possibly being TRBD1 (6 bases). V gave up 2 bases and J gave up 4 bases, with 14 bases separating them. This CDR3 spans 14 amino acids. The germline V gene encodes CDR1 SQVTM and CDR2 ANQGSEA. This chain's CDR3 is CSVEKGGWSETQYF. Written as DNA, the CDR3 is TGCAGCGTTGAAAAAGGGGGATGGTCAGAGACCCAGTACTTC. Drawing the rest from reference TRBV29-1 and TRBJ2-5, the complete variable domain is SAVISQKPSRDICQRGTSLTIQCQVDSQVTMMFWYRQQPGQSLTLIATANQGSEATYESGFVIDKFPISRPNLTFSTLTVSNMSPEDSSIYLCSVEKGGWSETQYFGPGTRLLVL.

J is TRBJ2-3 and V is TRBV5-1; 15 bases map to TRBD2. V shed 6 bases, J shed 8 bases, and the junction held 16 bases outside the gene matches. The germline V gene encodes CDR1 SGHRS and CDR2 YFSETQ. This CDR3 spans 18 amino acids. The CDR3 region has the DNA TGCGCCAGCACAACCCCCGGACTAGCGGGGGGGCAGGGAGGTACGCAGTATTTT. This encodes CASTTPGLAGGQGGTQYF.

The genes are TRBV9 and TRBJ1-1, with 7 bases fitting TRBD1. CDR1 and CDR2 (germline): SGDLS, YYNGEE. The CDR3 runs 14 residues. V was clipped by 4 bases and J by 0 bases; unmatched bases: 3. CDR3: CASSLTGLNTEAFF. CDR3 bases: TGTGCCAGCAGCCTGACAGGGTTGAACACTGAAGCTTTCTTT.

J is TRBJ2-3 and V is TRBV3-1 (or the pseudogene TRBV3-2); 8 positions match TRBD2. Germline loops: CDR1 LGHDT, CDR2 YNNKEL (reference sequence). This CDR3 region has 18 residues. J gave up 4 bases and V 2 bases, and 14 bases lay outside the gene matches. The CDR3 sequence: CASSQLGLGGFSADTQYF. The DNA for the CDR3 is TGTGCCAGCAGCCAATTGGGACTAGGGGGTTTTAGCGCAGATACGCAGTATTTT.

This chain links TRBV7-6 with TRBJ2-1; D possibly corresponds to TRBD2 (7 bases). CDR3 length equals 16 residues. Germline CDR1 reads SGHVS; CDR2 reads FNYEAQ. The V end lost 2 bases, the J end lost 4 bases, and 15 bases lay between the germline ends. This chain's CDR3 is CASSLRGGLNYNEQFF. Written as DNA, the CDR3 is TGTGCCAGCAGCTTACGCGGGGGCCTCAATTACAATGAGCAGTTCTTC.

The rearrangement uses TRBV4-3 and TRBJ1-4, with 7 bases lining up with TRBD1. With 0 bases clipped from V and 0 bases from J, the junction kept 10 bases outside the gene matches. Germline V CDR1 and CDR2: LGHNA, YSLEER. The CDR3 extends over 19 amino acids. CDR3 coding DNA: TGCGCCAGCAGCCAAGATTGGGTGACAGGGACAACAACTAATGAAAAACTGTTTTTT. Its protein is CASSQDWVTGTTTNEKLFF.

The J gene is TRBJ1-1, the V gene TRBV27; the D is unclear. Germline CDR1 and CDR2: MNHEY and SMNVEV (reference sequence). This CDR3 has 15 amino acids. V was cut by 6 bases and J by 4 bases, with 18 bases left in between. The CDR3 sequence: CASRISAGLSTEAFF. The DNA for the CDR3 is TGTGCCAGCAGGATATCAGCTGGGCTGAGCACTGAAGCTTTCTTT.

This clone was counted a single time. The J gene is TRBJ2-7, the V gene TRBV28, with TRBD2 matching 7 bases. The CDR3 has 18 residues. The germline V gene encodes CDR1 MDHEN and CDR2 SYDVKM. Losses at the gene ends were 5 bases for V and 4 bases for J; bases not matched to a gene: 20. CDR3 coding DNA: TGTGCCAGCAGTACCTACTTCCCGGGCCACAGCGGGGTTTACGAGCAGTACTTC. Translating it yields CASSTYFPGHSGVYEQYF.

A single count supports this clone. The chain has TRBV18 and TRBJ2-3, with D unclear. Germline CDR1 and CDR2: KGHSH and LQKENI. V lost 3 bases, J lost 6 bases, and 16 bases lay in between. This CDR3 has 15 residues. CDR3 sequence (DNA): TGTGCCAGCTCACCGGCGGTAGGTGGCGTGGATACGCAGTATTTT. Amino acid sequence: CASSPAVGGVDTQYF.

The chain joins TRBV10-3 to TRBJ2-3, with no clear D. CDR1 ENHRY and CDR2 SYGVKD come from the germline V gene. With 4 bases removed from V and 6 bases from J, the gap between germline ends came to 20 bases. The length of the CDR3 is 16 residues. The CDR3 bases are TGTGCCATCAGTGTACTCTCTAGTACATCACCGGATACGCAGTATTTT. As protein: CAISVLSSTSPDTQYF.

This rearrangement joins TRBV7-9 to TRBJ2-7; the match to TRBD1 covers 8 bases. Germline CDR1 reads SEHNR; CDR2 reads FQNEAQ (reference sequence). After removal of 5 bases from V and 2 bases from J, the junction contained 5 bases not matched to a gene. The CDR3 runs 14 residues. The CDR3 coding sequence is TGTGCCAGCAGCCTACAGGGGGAAGCCTACGAGCAGTACTTC. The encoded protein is CASSLQGEAYEQYF.

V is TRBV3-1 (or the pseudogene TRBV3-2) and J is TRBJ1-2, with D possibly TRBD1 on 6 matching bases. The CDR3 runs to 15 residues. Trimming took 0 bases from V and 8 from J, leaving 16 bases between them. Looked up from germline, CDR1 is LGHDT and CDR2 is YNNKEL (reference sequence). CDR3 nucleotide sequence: TGTGCCAGCAGCCAAGATTGGGGGGGCGCGGGAGGCTACACCTTC. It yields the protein CASSQDWGGAGGYTF.

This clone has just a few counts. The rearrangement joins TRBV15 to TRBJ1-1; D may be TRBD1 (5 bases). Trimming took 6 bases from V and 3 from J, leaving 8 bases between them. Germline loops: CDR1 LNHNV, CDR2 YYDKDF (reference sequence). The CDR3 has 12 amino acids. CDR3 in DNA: TGTGCCACCAGGGGGCTCTACACTGAAGCTTTCTTT. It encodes CATRGLYTEAFF.

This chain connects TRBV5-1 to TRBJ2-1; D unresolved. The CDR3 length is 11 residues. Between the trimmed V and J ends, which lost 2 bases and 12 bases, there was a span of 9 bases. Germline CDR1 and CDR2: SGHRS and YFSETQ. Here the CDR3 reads CASSFGSMQFF. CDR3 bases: TGCGCCAGCAGCTTCGGGTCGATGCAGTTCTTC.

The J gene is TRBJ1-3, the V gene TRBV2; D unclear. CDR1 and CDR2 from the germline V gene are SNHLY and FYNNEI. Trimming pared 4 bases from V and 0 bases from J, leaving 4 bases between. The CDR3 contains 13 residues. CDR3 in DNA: TGTGCCAGCAGTGTAAACTCTGGAAACACCATATATTTT. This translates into CASSVNSGNTIYF.

CDR3 coding DNA: TGCGCCAGCAGCCAAGATTTAGTAGCGGGGGTCTACGAGCAGTACTTC. Translating it yields CASSQDLVAGVYEQYF. The chain recombines TRBV4-3 with TRBJ2-7; 9 bases agree with TRBD2. CDR3 length: 16 residues. The V gene's germline CDR1 is LGHNA and CDR2 YSLEER. Trimming removed 0 bases from V and 3 bases from J; junction bases left unmatched: 6.

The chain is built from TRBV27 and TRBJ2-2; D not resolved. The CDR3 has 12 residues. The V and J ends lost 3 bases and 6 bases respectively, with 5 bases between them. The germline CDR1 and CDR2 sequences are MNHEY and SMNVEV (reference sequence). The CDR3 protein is CASSFNAGELFF. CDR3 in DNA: TGTGCCAGCAGTTTTAATGCCGGGGAGCTGTTTTTT.

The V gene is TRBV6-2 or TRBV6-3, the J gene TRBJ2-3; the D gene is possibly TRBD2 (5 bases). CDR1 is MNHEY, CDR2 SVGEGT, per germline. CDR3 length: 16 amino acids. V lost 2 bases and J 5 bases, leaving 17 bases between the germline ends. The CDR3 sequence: CASSYGGLKLGDTQYF. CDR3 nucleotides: TGTGCCAGCAGTTACGGCGGGCTCAAGTTGGGAGATACGCAGTATTTT.

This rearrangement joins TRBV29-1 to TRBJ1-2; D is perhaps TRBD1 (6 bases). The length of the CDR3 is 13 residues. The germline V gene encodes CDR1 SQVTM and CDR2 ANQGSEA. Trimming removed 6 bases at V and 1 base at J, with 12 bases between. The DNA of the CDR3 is TGCAGCGTCGACCTACAGGGTAACTATGGCTACACCTTC. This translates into CSVDLQGNYGYTF.

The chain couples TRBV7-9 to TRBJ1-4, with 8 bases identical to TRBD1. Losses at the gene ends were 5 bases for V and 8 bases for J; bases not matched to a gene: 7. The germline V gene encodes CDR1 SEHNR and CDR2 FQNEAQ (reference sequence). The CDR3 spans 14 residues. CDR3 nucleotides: TGTGCCAGCAGCAAACAGGGGGGCGGCGAAAAACTGTTTTTT. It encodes CASSKQGGGEKLFF.

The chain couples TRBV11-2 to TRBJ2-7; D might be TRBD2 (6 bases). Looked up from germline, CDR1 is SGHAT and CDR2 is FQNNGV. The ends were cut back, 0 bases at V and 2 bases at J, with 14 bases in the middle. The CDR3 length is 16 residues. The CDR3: CASSLDRGRTTYEQYF. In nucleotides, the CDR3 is TGTGCCAGCAGCTTAGATAGGGGACGGACTACCTACGAGCAGTACTTC.

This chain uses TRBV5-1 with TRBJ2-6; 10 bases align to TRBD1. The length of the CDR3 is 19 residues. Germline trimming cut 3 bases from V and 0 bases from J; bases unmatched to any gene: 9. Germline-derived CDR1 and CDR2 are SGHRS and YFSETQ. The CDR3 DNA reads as TGCGCCAGCAGCTGGACGAGGACAGGGGGACGCTCTGGGGCCAACGTCCTGACTTTC. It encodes CASSWTRTGGRSGANVLTF.

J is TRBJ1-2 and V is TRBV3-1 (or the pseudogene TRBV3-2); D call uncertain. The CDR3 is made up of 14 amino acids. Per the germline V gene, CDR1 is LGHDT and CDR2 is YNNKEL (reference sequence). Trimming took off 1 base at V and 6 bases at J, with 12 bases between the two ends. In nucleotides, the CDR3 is TGTGCCAGCAGCCAAGGACACTTAGAAAATGGCTACACCTTC. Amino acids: CASSQGHLENGYTF.

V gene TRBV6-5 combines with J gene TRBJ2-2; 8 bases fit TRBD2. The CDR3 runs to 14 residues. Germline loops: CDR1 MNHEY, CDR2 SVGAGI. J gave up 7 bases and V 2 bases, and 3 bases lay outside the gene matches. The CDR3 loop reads CASSYAGGGGELFF. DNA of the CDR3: TGTGCCAGCAGTTACGCGGGAGGCGGCGGGGAGCTGTTTTTT.